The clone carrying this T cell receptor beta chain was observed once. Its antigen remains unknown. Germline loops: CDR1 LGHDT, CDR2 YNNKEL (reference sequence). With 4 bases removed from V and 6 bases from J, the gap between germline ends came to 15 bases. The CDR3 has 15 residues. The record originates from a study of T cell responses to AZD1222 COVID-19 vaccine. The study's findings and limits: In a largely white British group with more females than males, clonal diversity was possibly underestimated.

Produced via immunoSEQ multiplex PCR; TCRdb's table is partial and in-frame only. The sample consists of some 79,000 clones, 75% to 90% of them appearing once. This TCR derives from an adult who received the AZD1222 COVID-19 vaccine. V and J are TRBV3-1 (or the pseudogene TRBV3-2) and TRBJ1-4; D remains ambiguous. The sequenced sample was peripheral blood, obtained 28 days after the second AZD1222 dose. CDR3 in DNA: TGTGCCAGCAGCCGGGGTCCGACCCCAGATGAAAAACTGTTTTTT. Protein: CASSRGPTPDEKLFF.